This entry lists 30 T cell receptor beta chains sequenced from one sample in a study of T cells in Graves' hyperthyroidism and ophthalmopathy. There were TCR beta CDR3 regions amplified from RNA transcripts. HTBI primers were the set used in a first-round RT-PCR of the TCR CDR3. TCRdb recomputed calls from the multiplex PCR reads with MiXCR, one row per CDR3 protein. The data contain a few hundred thousand distinct CDR3 sequences, more than 13% of them singletons. Material: blood. Every receptor here comes from a woman aged 25-40 years with Graves' hyperthyroidism.

The chain employs TRBV9 and TRBJ2-1; 7 bases map to TRBD1. V gave up 2 bases and J gave up 8 bases; unmatched junction bases: 10. The germline V gene encodes CDR1 SGDLS and CDR2 YYNGEE. The CDR3 totals 15 residues. DNA of the CDR3: TGTGCCAGCAGCGTTGGGCAGGGGGTTTCCTATGAGCAGTTCTTC. Amino acid sequence: CASSVGQGVSYEQFF.

This clonotype showed up just a few times. The CDR3 coding sequence is TGTGCCAGCAGTTCGACCGGGACAGGGAACTACGAGCAGTACTTC. The encoded protein is CASSSTGTGNYEQYF. This rearrangement joins TRBV28 to TRBJ2-7; 9 nucleotides agree with TRBD1. Per germline, CDR1 MDHEN and CDR2 SYDVKM. The V gene end was trimmed by 4 bases and the J gene end by 3 bases; junction bases not matched to a gene: 7. CDR3 length equals 15 residues.

This clonotype was observed at least ten times. The V gene is TRBV28, the J gene TRBJ1-5; D is possibly TRBD1 (5 bases). In germline, CDR1 is MDHEN, CDR2 SYDVKM. CDR3 size: 15 residues. Deletions cut 6 bases from V and 2 bases from J, with 14 bases between. The DNA of the CDR3 is TGTGCCAGCAGCCTCGGTGGGGGACGCAATCAGCCCCAGCATTTT. Protein product: CASSLGGGRNQPQHF.

This clonotype was detected ten times or more. J is TRBJ2-5 and V is TRBV10-3; possibly TRBD1 for D (5 bases). The germline V gene encodes CDR1 ENHRY and CDR2 SYGVKD. The germline V and J ends were trimmed by 5 bases and 2 bases, with 9 bases remaining between them. This CDR3 region has 13 residues. The CDR3 spells CAISLTGQETQYF. The CDR3 bases are TGTGCCATCAGTTTAACAGGACAAGAGACCCAGTACTTC.

This clonotype was seen ten or more times. This sequence joins TRBV12-5 and TRBJ2-1; D is unclear. The germline V gene has CDR1 LGHNT and CDR2 FRNRAP. V was clipped by 0 bases and J by 0 bases, with 21 bases between them. The CDR3 totals 20 residues. The CDR3 reads CASGLVVPGLVTFSYNEQFF. CDR3 coding DNA: TGTGCTAGTGGTTTGGTTGTCCCCGGGCTAGTTACCTTCTCCTACAATGAGCAGTTCTTC.

The chain carries TRBV11-2 and TRBJ2-7; D perhaps matches TRBD1 (5 bases). CDR3 length equals 12 residues. Germline CDR1 SGHAT, CDR2 FQNNGV. V was cut by 4 bases and J by 6 bases, with 10 bases left in between. The CDR3 loop reads CASSYNRGEQYF. The CDR3 coding sequence is TGTGCCAGCAGCTATAATAGGGGCGAGCAGTACTTC. The complete variable domain, with remaining parts taken from reference TRBV11-2 and TRBJ2-7, reads EAGVAQSPRYKIIEKRQSVAFWCNPISGHATLYWYQQILGQGPKLLIQFQNNGVVDDSQLPKDRFSAERLKGVDSTLKIQPAKLEDSAVYLCASSYNRGEQYFGPGTRLTVT.

This chain connects TRBV11-2 to TRBJ2-3, with unresolved D. V was cut by 6 bases and J by 8 bases, with 6 bases left in between. The CDR3 totals 10 residues. The germline CDR1 and CDR2 sequences are SGHAT and FQNNGV. The CDR3 here is CASRFSTQYF. CDR3 DNA: TGTGCCAGCAGGTTCAGTACGCAGTATTTT.

This clonotype turned up a few times. Written as DNA, the CDR3 is TGCAGTGCTAGAGAACCGACAGGATACGGAGCTAATTCACCCCTCCACTTT. It translates to CSAREPTGYGANSPLHF. This rearrangement joins TRBV20-1 to TRBJ1-6; tentative D call: TRBD1 (6 bases). Germline-derived CDR1 and CDR2 are DFQATT and SNEGSKA (reference sequence). CDR3 length: 17 amino acids. Trimming removed 0 bases at V and 6 bases at J, with 18 bases between.

This clonotype was recorded many times. V and J are TRBV5-6 and TRBJ2-7, with TRBD1 identical over 8 bases. V trimming: 6 bases; J trimming: 1 base; junction bases outside the gene matches: 3. Per germline, CDR1 SGHDT and CDR2 YYEEEE. The CDR3 is 13 amino acids. CDR3 sequence reads: CASTRQGSYEQYF. The CDR3 DNA is TGTGCCAGCACCAGACAGGGGTCCTACGAGCAGTACTTC.

Concerning this clonotype itself: With a much larger clone just one base away, this may be a read error. V is TRBV6-2 or TRBV6-3 and J is TRBJ2-1; a weak D match, TRBD2 (5 bases). The CDR3 has 14 residues. The V gene's germline CDR1 is MNHEY and CDR2 SVGEGT. The CDR3 nucleotides read TGTACCAGCGGCCGTCGGACCGACTACAATGAGCAGTTCTTC. Its protein is CTSGRRTDYNEQFF.

J is TRBJ2-7 and V is TRBV5-1; 7 nucleotides match TRBD1. V shed 4 bases and J 6 bases; nucleotides not matched to a gene: 10. CDR1 and CDR2 (germline): SGHRS, YFSETQ. This CDR3 is 14 amino acids long. Here the CDR3 reads CASSRLQGNAEQYF. In DNA form, the CDR3 reads TGCGCCAGCAGCCGCCTACAGGGGAACGCCGAGCAGTACTTC.

This chain's CDR3 is CASSFAGGYNEQFF. The CDR3 DNA follows: TGTGCCAGCAGCTTCGCAGGGGGCTACAATGAGCAGTTCTTC. The rearrangement uses TRBV7-9 and TRBJ2-1, with 7 bases identical to TRBD1. Germline CDR1 reads SEHNR; CDR2 reads FQNEAQ (reference sequence). This CDR3 region has 14 residues. Unmatched junction bases numbered 2, after V lost 3 bases and J lost 3 bases.

This clonotype was detected a few times. The chain is built from TRBV4-2 and TRBJ2-7; D might be TRBD1 or TRBD2, each matching 6 bases. V shed 1 base and J shed 6 bases, with 19 bases lying between them. This CDR3 contains 16 residues. Per the germline V gene, CDR1 is LGHNA and CDR2 is YNFKEQ. This CDR3 is CASSQARESNRVEQYF. CDR3 DNA sequence: TGTGCCAGCAGCCAAGCCCGGGAGTCCAACAGGGTCGAGCAGTACTTC.

There are many counts of this clonotype. The chain is built from TRBV18 and TRBJ1-1; D is undetermined. CDR1 and CDR2 from the germline V gene are KGHSH and LQKENI. V lost 3 bases to trimming and J lost 8 bases, with 10 bases between them. The CDR3 runs to 12 residues. The DNA of the CDR3 is TGTGCCAGCTCACCCGTGTGGTCCGAAGCTTTCTTT. Residues: CASSPVWSEAFF. Based on the CDR3 plus reference TRBV18 and TRBJ1-1, the full variable domain is NAGVMQNPRHLVRRRGQEARLRCSPMKGHSHVYWYRQLPEEGLKFMVYLQKENIIDESGMPKERFSAEFPKEGPSILRIQQVVRGDSAAYFCASSPVWSEAFFGQGTRLTVV.

There are a few counts of this clonotype. This chain joins TRBV7-6 and TRBJ2-3, with 8 bases that match TRBD2. V lost 8 bases, J lost 1 base, and 8 bases stayed unmatched. The CDR3 totals 15 residues. Germline V CDR1 and CDR2: SGHVS, FNYEAQ. The CDR3 spells CASFWKLAGTDTQYF. Written as DNA, the CDR3 is TGTGCCAGCTTTTGGAAACTAGCGGGCACAGATACGCAGTATTTT.

The chain carries TRBV5-1 and TRBJ2-1; 9 nucleotides match TRBD1. The CDR3 contains 14 residues. With V trimmed by 4 bases and J by 3 bases, 2 bases remained unmatched. The germline CDR1 and CDR2 sequences are SGHRS and YFSETQ. The CDR3 region has the DNA TGCGCCAGCAGCGTGGGACAGGGCTACAATGAGCAGTTCTTC. Protein sequence: CASSVGQGYNEQFF.

This clonotype was counted a few times. The chain is built from TRBV2 and TRBJ2-7; no clear D. CDR3 size: 15 residues. CDR1 and CDR2 from the germline V gene are SNHLY and FYNNEI. Trimming left V 1 base short and J 2 bases short, with 12 bases between. CDR3 DNA sequence: TGTGCCAGCAGTGAAGTAATCCGCCGAACCTACGAGCAGTACTTC. This translates into CASSEVIRRTYEQYF.

This clonotype came up many times. This chain joins TRBV20-1 and TRBJ2-1; possibly TRBD2 for D (6 bases). Per the germline V gene, CDR1 is DFQATT and CDR2 is SNEGSKA (reference sequence). The V gene lost 5 bases and the J gene lost 6 bases, with 17 bases spanning the gap. This CDR3 is 14 amino acids long. The CDR3 DNA follows: TGCAGTGCTCCCCTGGGGGGAGGATCCAATGAGCAGTTCTTC. The encoded protein is CSAPLGGGSNEQFF.

The rearrangement joins TRBV27 to TRBJ2-7; the D gene is possibly TRBD2 (5 bases). The CDR3 totals 13 residues. Trimming removed 7 bases from V and 4 bases from J, with 14 bases in between. The V gene's germline CDR1 is MNHEY and CDR2 SMNVEV (reference sequence). The CDR3 region has the DNA TGTGCCAGCATAGACCTAGGGAGATACGAGCAGTACTTC. This translates into CASIDLGRYEQYF.

This clonotype was detected a few times. V gene TRBV27 combines with J gene TRBJ1-1; 8 nucleotides agree with TRBD1. CDR1 is MNHEY, CDR2 SMNVEV, per germline (reference sequence). This CDR3 spans 13 amino acids. V lost 5 bases and J lost 3; bases outside the gene matches: 2. The chain's CDR3 is CASSPGQDTEAFF. For the CDR3, the DNA is TGTGCCAGCAGTCCGGGACAGGACACTGAAGCTTTCTTT.

The gene calls are TRBV4-2 and TRBJ2-5, with D perhaps TRBD1 or TRBD2 (5 bases each). Germline CDR1 and CDR2: LGHNA and YNFKEQ. The CDR3 length is 14 residues. The V end was cut by 4 bases, the J end by 3 bases, with 12 bases between. CDR3 amino acids: CASSLSGAKETQYF. The CDR3 region has the DNA TGTGCCAGCAGCCTATCCGGGGCAAAAGAGACCCAGTACTTC.

This clonotype has just a few counts. This chain joins TRBV7-9 and TRBJ2-2; 9 bases match TRBD1. CDR3 size: 17 residues. Germline V gene lookup returns CDR1 SEHNR and CDR2 FQNEAQ (reference sequence). V lost 3 bases to trimming and J lost 6 bases; unmatched junction nucleotides: 11. CDR3 DNA sequence: TGTGCCAGCAGCTTCGGGACAGGGCAACCAGGACCCGGGGAGCTGTTTTTT. Protein product: CASSFGTGQPGPGELFF.

This clonotype was seen repeatedly, ten times or more. V and J are TRBV12-5 and TRBJ1-1; D not certain. Trimming removed 5 bases from V and 1 base from J, with 14 bases in between. Germline V CDR1 and CDR2: LGHNT, FRNRAP. The CDR3 is made up of 15 amino acids. The DNA of the CDR3 is TGTGCTAGTGGTAACTCGCGGGCGGGGAACACTGAAGCTTTCTTT. Translation gives CASGNSRAGNTEAFF.

This clonotype was picked up many times. The genes are TRBV18 and TRBJ2-3, with TRBD1 as a possible D gene (6 bases). Looked up from germline, CDR1 is KGHSH and CDR2 is LQKENI. Trimming left V 3 bases short and J 3 bases short, with 10 bases between. There are 14 residues in the CDR3. CDR3 sequence reads: CASSPRGGTDTQYF. In nucleotides, the CDR3 is TGTGCCAGCTCACCCAGGGGCGGTACAGATACGCAGTATTTT. The full variable domain, rest sourced from reference TRBV18 and TRBJ2-3, is NAGVMQNPRHLVRRRGQEARLRCSPMKGHSHVYWYRQLPEEGLKFMVYLQKENIIDESGMPKERFSAEFPKEGPSILRIQQVVRGDSAAYFCASSPRGGTDTQYFGPGTRLTVL.

The chain carries TRBV7-2 and TRBJ2-7, with 8 positions matching TRBD2. CDR3 size: 15 residues. Germline V gene sequence: CDR1 SGHTA, CDR2 FQGNSA. V trimming: 5 bases; J trimming: 7 bases; junction bases outside the gene matches: 13. The CDR3 nucleotides are TGTGCCAGCAGCAGAGGGGGGCGGGAGGCGGGAGAGCAGTACTTC. Translating it yields CASSRGGREAGEQYF.

The chain carries TRBV20-1 and TRBJ2-5; 8 bases fit TRBD2. Germline CDR1 reads DFQATT; CDR2 reads SNEGSKA (reference sequence). The CDR3 totals 15 residues. Unmatched junction bases numbered 8, after V lost 5 bases and J lost 0 bases. As DNA, the CDR3 is TGCAGTGCTCCCCGAGTAGCGGGAAACCAAGAGACCCAGTACTTC. This translates into CSAPRVAGNQETQYF.

Ten or more counts support this clonotype. The J gene is TRBJ1-3, the V gene TRBV28; D call uncertain. V shed 7 bases and J shed 0 bases, with 13 bases lying between them. The CDR3 sequence is 15 residues long. CDR1 MDHEN and CDR2 SYDVKM come from the germline V gene. CDR3 nucleotide sequence: TGTGCCAGCATTCCAGGAGCTAACTCTGGAAACACCATATATTTT. It encodes CASIPGANSGNTIYF.

This clonotype has ten or more counts. The junction differs from germline at one of its ends, possibly a read error. The chain couples TRBV7-9 to TRBJ2-5, with 9 positions matching TRBD2. Germline-derived CDR1 and CDR2 are SEHNR and FQNEAQ (reference sequence). The CDR3 contains 13 residues. The CDR3: CASSVAGDETQYF. For the CDR3, the DNA is TGTGCCAGCAGCGTAGCGGGAGATGAGACCCAGTACTTC.

The chain recombines TRBV7-9 with TRBJ2-7; D not certain. The CDR3 is made up of 16 amino acids. The germline V gene encodes CDR1 SEHNR and CDR2 FQNEAQ (reference sequence). Trimming left V 6 bases short and J 2 bases short, with 20 bases between. CDR3 DNA sequence: TGTGCCAGCAGTCAAAATCAGCACAGCCGGACCTACGAGCAGTACTTC. Its translation is CASSQNQHSRTYEQYF.

This clonotype was recorded at least ten times. The chain carries TRBV12-3 or TRBV12-4 and TRBJ2-3; TRBD2 matches at 11 bases. The CDR3 sequence is 21 residues long. J lost 3 bases, V lost 4 bases, and 21 bases had no gene match. For the CDR3, the DNA is TGTGCCAGCAGTTCCTCTATCAGAGGAGTAGCGACTAGCGGGAAGACAGATACGCAGTATTTT. Its protein is CASSSSIRGVATSGKTDTQYF.